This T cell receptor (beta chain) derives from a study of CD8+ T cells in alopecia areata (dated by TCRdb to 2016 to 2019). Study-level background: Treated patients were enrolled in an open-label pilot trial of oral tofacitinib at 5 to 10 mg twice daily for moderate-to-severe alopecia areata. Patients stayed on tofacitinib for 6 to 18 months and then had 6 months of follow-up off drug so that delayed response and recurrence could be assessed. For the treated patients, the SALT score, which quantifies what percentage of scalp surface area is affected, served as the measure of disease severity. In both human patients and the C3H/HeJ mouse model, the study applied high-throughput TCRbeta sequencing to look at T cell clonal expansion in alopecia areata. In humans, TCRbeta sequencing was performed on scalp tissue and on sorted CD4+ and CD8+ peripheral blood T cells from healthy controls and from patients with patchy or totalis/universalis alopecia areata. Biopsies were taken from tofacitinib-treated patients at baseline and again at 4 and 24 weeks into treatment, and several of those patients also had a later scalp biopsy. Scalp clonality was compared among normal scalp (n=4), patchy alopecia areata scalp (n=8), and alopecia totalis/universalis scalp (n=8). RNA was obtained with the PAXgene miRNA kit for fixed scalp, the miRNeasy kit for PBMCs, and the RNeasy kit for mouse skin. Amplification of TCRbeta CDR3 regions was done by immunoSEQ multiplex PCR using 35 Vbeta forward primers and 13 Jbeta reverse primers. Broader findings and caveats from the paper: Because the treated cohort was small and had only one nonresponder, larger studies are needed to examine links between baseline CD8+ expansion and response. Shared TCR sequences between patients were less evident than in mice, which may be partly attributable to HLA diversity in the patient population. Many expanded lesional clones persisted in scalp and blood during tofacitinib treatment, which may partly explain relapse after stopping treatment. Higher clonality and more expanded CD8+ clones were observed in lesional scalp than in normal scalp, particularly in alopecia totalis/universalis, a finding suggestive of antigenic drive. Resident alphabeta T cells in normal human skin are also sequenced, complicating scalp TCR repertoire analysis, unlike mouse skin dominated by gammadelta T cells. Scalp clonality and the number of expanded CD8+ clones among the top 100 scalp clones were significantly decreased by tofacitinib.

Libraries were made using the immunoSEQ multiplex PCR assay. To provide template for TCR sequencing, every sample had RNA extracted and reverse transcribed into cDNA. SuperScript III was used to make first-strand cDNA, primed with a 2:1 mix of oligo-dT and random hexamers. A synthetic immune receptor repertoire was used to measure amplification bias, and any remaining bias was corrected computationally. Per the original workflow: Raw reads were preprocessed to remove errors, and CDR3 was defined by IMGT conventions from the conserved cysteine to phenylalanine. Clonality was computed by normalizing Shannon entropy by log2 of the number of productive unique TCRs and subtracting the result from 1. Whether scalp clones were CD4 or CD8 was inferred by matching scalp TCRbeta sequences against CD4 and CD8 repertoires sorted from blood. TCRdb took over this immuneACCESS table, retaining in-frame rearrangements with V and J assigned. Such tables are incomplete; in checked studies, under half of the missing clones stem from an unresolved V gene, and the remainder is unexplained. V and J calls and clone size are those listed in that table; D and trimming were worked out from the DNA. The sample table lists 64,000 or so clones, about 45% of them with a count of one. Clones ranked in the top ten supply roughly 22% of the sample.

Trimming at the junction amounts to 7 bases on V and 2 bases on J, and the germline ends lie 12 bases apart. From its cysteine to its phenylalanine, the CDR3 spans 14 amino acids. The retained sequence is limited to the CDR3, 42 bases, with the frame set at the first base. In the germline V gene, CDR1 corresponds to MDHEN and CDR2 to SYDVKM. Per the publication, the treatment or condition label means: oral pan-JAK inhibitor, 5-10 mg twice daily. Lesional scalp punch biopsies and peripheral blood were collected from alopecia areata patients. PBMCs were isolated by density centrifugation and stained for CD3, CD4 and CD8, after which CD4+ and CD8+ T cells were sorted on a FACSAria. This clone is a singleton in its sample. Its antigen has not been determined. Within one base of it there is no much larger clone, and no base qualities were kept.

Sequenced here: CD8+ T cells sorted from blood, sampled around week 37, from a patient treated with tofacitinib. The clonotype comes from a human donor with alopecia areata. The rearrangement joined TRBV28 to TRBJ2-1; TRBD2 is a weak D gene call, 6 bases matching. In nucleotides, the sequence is TGTGCCAGCACTTATAGGGAGGCCTACAATGAGCAGTTCTTC. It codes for CASTYREAYNEQFF.